This TCR beta chain came from a study of cytomegalovirus exposure and HLA in healthy donors. Study results and caveats: Near-uniform donor sequencing depth was presumed by presence/absence analyses. Available immune exposure information covered CMV serostatus only.

Researchers ran the PCR with 60 Vbeta and 13 Jbeta primers. The protocol was immunoSEQ multiplex PCR, while the TCRdb copy is restricted to in-frame clones and leaves out a portion. The table has some 130,000 clones, roughly 78% seen once; the top ten hold 6.5% to 7%. CDR3 length: 13 residues. CDR1 and CDR2 (germline): WSHSY, SAAADI. Concerning this clone itself: The antigen is undetermined.

Healthy bone marrow donors supplied every sample. The sequencing input was PBMCs. This TCR derives from a man aged 35 to 55 in good health and CMV-seropositive. V and J are TRBV10-2 and TRBJ2-5; D is unclear. The DNA matches TRBJ2-7 better at its end, which makes the J call doubtful. The CDR3 bases are TGCGCCAGCAGTGACCAGACTTACTACGAGCAGTACTTC. This sequence encodes CASSDQTYYEQYF.